These 26 T cell receptor beta chains came from one sample sequenced in a study of T cell repertoires in cytomegalovirus infection. TCRdb itself ran the reads through MiXCR, one entry per CDR3 protein. The sample has around 530,000 distinct CDR3 sequences, about a quarter seen once. The sequenced sample was PBMCs. These receptors all stem from a human donor in good health (CMV status not recorded). Some clones in this sample may be carry-over from other donors' samples.

This clonotype was seen a few times. This chain joins TRBV4-1 and TRBJ1-3; D ambiguous. The CDR3 has 18 amino acids. The V and J ends lost 0 bases and 4 bases respectively, with 19 bases between them. Germline loops: CDR1 MGHRA, CDR2 YSYEKL. The DNA for the CDR3 is TGCGCCAGCAGCCAAGATGAATTGCGGTCTTTTGCAGGAAACACCATATATTTT. This translates into CASSQDELRSFAGNTIYF.

Only a few counts were recorded for this clonotype. The CDR3 region is CASSQESLAGGPTDTQYF. For the CDR3, the DNA is TGCGCCAGCAGCCAAGAATCATTAGCGGGAGGTCCCACAGATACGCAGTATTTT. This chain links TRBV4-3 with TRBJ2-3; 10 bases fit TRBD2. Germline V gene sequence: CDR1 LGHNA, CDR2 YSLEER. Trimming cost V 0 bases and J 2 bases; bases outside gene matches: 8. This CDR3 is 18 amino acids long.

This clonotype turned up a few times. The junction differs from germline at one of its ends, possibly a read error. The CDR3 region is CASTLTAGTGGVETQYF. The CDR3 DNA reads TGTGCCAGCACCTTAACGGCAGGGACAGGGGGCGTAGAGACCCAGTACTTC. The V and J genes are TRBV7-2 and TRBJ2-5, with 12 nucleotides matching TRBD1. The germline V gene encodes CDR1 SGHTA and CDR2 FQGNSA. The CDR3 length is 17 residues.

This clonotype was observed a few times. The chain combines TRBV4-1 with TRBJ2-7, with D perhaps TRBD2 (6 bases). Germline loops: CDR1 MGHRA, CDR2 YSYEKL. This CDR3 region has 15 residues. The ends were cut back, 0 bases at V and 2 bases at J, with 11 bases in the middle. CDR3 amino acids: CASSQDSGVAYEQYV. The CDR3 DNA sequence: TGCGCCAGCAGCCAAGATAGCGGAGTCGCCTACGAGCAGTACGTC.

This clonotype was recorded many times. The V call is TRBV7-2, the J call TRBJ2-2; D remains unclear. Germline loops: CDR1 SGHTA, CDR2 FQGNSA. The CDR3 sequence is 16 residues long. The V and J ends lost 5 bases and 1 base respectively, with 14 bases between them. CDR3: CASSIIPAQNTGELFF. CDR3 DNA sequence: TGTGCCAGCAGCATCATTCCGGCGCAGAACACCGGGGAGCTGTTTTTT.

This clonotype appeared many times. CDR3 bases: TGTGCCAGCACCCGATCAGGTGTTGGGACTAGCGGGAGATGGGGCACCGGGGAGCTGTTTTTT. This encodes CASTRSGVGTSGRWGTGELFF. The chain combines TRBV28 with TRBJ2-2; 14 bases agree with TRBD2. CDR3 length: 21 residues. The germline gives CDR1 MDHEN, CDR2 SYDVKM. J lost 4 bases, V lost 7 bases, and 20 bases had no gene match. The full variable domain, rest sourced from reference TRBV28 and TRBJ2-2, is DVKVTQSSRYLVKRTGEKVFLECVQDMDHENMFWYRQDPGLGLRLIYFSYDVKMKEKGDIPEGYSVSREKKERFSLILESASTNQTSMYLCASTRSGVGTSGRWGTGELFFGEGSRLTVL.

The chain carries TRBV6-4 and TRBJ2-3; D remains unclear. The CDR3 loop spans 12 amino acids. Germline V gives CDR1 MRHNA, CDR2 SNTAGT. Trimming cost V 6 bases and J 4 bases, with 8 bases left between them. CDR3 sequence: CASRSEADTQYF. The CDR3 region has the DNA TGTGCCAGCAGAAGCGAGGCAGATACGCAGTATTTT.

The chain joins TRBV6-2 or TRBV6-3 to TRBJ1-2; D is unresolved. With 2 bases removed from V and 3 bases from J, the gap between germline ends came to 7 bases. The CDR3 sequence is 13 residues long. Germline values: CDR1 MNHEY, CDR2 SVGEGT. The chain's CDR3 is CASSYDKYYGYTF. The CDR3 DNA reads as TGTGCCAGCAGTTACGACAAATACTATGGCTACACCTTC.

This clonotype was observed a few times. V is TRBV7-3 and J is TRBJ2-1; 10 positions match TRBD2. The CDR3 consists of 14 residues. Germline CDR1 and CDR2: SGHTA and FQGTGA. The ends lost 2 bases at V and 9 bases at J; junction bases unmatched: 4. DNA of the CDR3: TGTGCCAGCAGCTTATTTGCTAGCGGGAGTGAGCAGTTCTTC. It specifies CASSLFASGSEQFF.

This clonotype was picked up a small number of times. The chain links TRBV19 to TRBJ2-7; no definite D call. Germline V gene data show CDR1 as LNHDA and CDR2 as SQIVND (reference sequence). The CDR3 extends over 12 amino acids. Trimming stripped 1 base from V and 3 bases from J, with 4 bases between. The CDR3 region has the DNA TGTGCCAGTAGTATAGTCGGCTACGAGCAGTACTTC. This gives the protein CASSIVGYEQYF.

The rearrangement joins TRBV9 to TRBJ2-1; no clear D gene. Trimming stripped 0 bases from V and 0 bases from J, with 19 bases between. The germline CDR1 and CDR2 sequences are SGDLS and YYNGEE. The length of the CDR3 is 19 residues. The CDR3, as DNA: TGTGCCAGCAGCGTAGCTGTGAACGTCGGGCCCCGCTCCTACAATGAGCAGTTCTTC. The encoded protein is CASSVAVNVGPRSYNEQFF.

This clonotype turned up a few times. The chain joins TRBV28 to TRBJ2-1; D assignment may be TRBD1 or TRBD2 (5 bases each). Trimming cost V 8 bases and J 4 bases, with 21 bases left between them. CDR1 MDHEN and CDR2 SYDVKM come from the germline V gene. The CDR3 is 16 amino acids. Written as DNA, the CDR3 is TGTGCCAGCGAATCGGGGCCCCCGAGCTTATACAATGAGCAGTTCTTC. Its protein is CASESGPPSLYNEQFF.

This clonotype came up many times. V gene TRBV12-3 or TRBV12-4 combines with J gene TRBJ2-1, with D maybe TRBD1 (5 bases). Between the trimmed V and J ends, which lost 2 bases and 5 bases, there was a span of 7 bases. The CDR3 spans 13 residues. In DNA form, the CDR3 reads TGTGCCAGCAGTTTAAGGGGCGACAATGAGCAGTTCTTC. This sequence encodes CASSLRGDNEQFF.

This clonotype has ten or more counts. The chain couples TRBV7-8 to TRBJ2-5; possible D gene TRBD1, 5 bases. CDR3 length: 14 residues. Germline CDR1 and CDR2: SGHVS and FQNEAQ. Trimming took off 1 base at V and 5 bases at J, with 11 bases between the two ends. CDR3 DNA sequence: TGTGCCAGCAGCTTAGATCCGGCAGGGGAGACCCAGTACTTC. As protein: CASSLDPAGETQYF.

This chain uses TRBV6-2 or TRBV6-3 with TRBJ1-5, with D unresolved. This CDR3 is built from 16 residues. CDR1 and CDR2 from the germline V gene are MNHEY and SVGEGT. The V end lost 2 bases, the J end lost 2 bases, and 13 bases lay between the germline ends. For the CDR3, the DNA is TGTGCCAGCAGTTACCTCCCGAGGACGGGCAATCAGCCCCAGCATTTT. Protein product: CASSYLPRTGNQPQHF.

This clonotype came up many times. The gene calls are TRBV7-2 and TRBJ1-1; D is perhaps TRBD1 (5 bases). The CDR3 contains 16 residues. The germline CDR1 and CDR2 sequences are SGHTA and FQGNSA. Trimming stripped 4 bases from V and 4 bases from J, with 19 bases between. The CDR3, as DNA: TGTGCCAGCAGCTACCCCGCCGGGGACGGGTTCACTGAAGCTTTCTTT. Translation: CASSYPAGDGFTEAFF.

This clonotype was counted a few times. The chain couples TRBV11-2 to TRBJ1-1; possible D gene TRBD1, 5 bases. Trimming stripped 5 bases from V and 6 bases from J, with 10 bases between. The CDR3 runs 12 residues. Germline-derived CDR1 and CDR2 are SGHAT and FQNNGV. The chain's CDR3 is CASSAPGAEAFF. CDR3 bases: TGTGCCAGCAGCGCCCCGGGGGCTGAAGCTTTCTTT.

The chain uses TRBV28 and TRBJ1-2; possible D gene TRBD1, 5 bases. The length of the CDR3 is 12 residues. CDR1 and CDR2 from the germline V gene are MDHEN and SYDVKM. The CDR3 spells CATRDRISSYTF. The CDR3, as DNA: TGTGCGACCCGGGACCGAATATCGAGCTACACCTTC.

This clonotype was observed at least ten times. The V gene is TRBV7-2, the J gene TRBJ1-5; D not certain. Germline V gene lookup returns CDR1 SGHTA and CDR2 FQGNSA. The CDR3 runs 12 residues. With 8 bases removed from V and 5 bases from J, the gap between germline ends came to 10 bases. As DNA, the CDR3 is TGTGCCAGCTCCCGAACTGATCAGCCCCAGCATTTT. It is translated as CASSRTDQPQHF.

A few counts support this clonotype. This chain's CDR3 is CASSLTLGQYF. The CDR3 nucleotides read TGTGCCAGCAGCTTAACCCTAGGGCAGTACTTC. The gene calls are TRBV7-2 and TRBJ2-5, with D unresolved. The CDR3 has 11 residues. Germline-derived CDR1 and CDR2 are SGHTA and FQGNSA. V was clipped by 2 bases and J by 11 bases, with 9 bases between them.

This clonotype was detected a few times. This sequence joins TRBV6-6 and TRBJ1-5; no firm D call. The V gene lost 1 base and the J gene lost 0 bases, with 10 bases spanning the gap. The CDR3 runs to 16 residues. Germline values: CDR1 MNHNY, CDR2 SVGAGI (reference sequence). CDR3 residues: CASSYLAGLSNQPQHF. Written as DNA, the CDR3 is TGTGCCAGCAGTTACTTGGCAGGTCTTAGCAATCAGCCCCAGCATTTT.

This clonotype appeared a few times. The J gene is TRBJ2-7, the V gene TRBV12-3 or TRBV12-4; D gene unclear. Trimming removed 1 base at V and 3 bases at J, with 22 bases between. The length of the CDR3 is 18 residues. CDR3: CASSLVRCFWNTNYEQYV. DNA for the CDR3: TGTGCCAGCAGTTTAGTGAGGTGTTTCTGGAACACCAACTACGAGCAGTACGTC.

This clonotype was detected a few times. V gene TRBV12-3 or TRBV12-4 combines with J gene TRBJ2-1; D is possibly TRBD2 (5 bases). The CDR3 spans 13 residues. V lost 3 bases and J 9 bases, leaving 12 bases between the germline ends. The CDR3 sequence: CASSFVVEGEQFF. The DNA of the CDR3 is TGTGCCAGCAGTTTTGTCGTCGAGGGTGAGCAGTTCTTC.

Details on this clonotype: It may be a read error: a sequence one base away is much more abundant. The CDR3 nucleotides are TGTGCCAGCAGCGTAGGACAGGGGGCAACAGATACGCAGTATTTT. This translates into CASSVGQGATDTQYF. The V gene is TRBV9, the J gene TRBJ2-3, with 10 bases matching TRBD1. The CDR3 extends over 15 amino acids. Germline CDR1 SGDLS, CDR2 YYNGEE. After removal of 0 bases from V and 3 bases from J, the junction contained 1 base not matched to a gene. Variable domain in full (rest from reference TRBV9 and TRBJ2-3): DSGVTQTPKHLITATGQRVTLRCSPRSGDLSVYWYQQSLDQGLQFLIQYYNGEERAKGNILERFSAQQFPDLHSELNLSSLELGDSALYFCASSVGQGATDTQYFGPGTRLTVL.

The V call is TRBV30, the J call TRBJ2-3; D unclear. The CDR3 loop spans 16 amino acids. Trimming left V 4 bases short and J 6 bases short, with 23 bases between. CDR1 is GTSNPN and CDR2 is SVGIG in the germline V gene (reference sequence). CDR3 DNA sequence: TGTGCCTGGAAGAGACCCCTAGAGAGTACCGGGGATACGCAGTATTTT. Protein: CAWKRPLESTGDTQYF.

This clonotype has only a few counts. The chain couples TRBV29-1 to TRBJ2-3; D is perhaps TRBD2 (5 bases). Germline assignment: CDR1 SQVTM and CDR2 ANQGSEA. The CDR3 is made up of 12 amino acids. V gave up 4 bases and J gave up 2 bases, with 7 bases separating them. The CDR3 nucleotides read TGCAGCGTTGGTCTAGCCACAGATACGCAGTATTTT. This gives the protein CSVGLATDTQYF.